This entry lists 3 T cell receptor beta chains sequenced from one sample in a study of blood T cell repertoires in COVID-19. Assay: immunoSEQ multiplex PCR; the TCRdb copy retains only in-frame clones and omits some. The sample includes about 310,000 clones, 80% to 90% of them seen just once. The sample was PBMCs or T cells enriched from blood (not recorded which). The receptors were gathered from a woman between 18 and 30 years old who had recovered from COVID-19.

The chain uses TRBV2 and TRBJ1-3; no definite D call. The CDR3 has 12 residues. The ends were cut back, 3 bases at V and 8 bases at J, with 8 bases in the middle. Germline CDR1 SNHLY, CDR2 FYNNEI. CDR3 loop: CASSDSLDTIYF. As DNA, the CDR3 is TGTGCCAGCAGTGATTCCCTAGACACCATATATTTT.

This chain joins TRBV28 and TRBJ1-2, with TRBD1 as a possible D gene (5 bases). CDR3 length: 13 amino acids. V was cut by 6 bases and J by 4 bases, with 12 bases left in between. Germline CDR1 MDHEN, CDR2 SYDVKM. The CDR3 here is CASSLGQFYGYTF. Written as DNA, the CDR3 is TGTGCCAGCAGCTTGGGGCAGTTCTATGGCTACACCTTC.

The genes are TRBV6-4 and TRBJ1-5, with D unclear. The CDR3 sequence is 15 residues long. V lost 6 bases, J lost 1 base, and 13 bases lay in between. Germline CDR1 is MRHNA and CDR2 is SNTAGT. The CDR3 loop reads CASRGDSHSNQPQHF. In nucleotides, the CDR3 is TGTGCCAGCAGAGGCGACTCGCACAGCAATCAGCCCCAGCATTTT.